The source of this T cell receptor beta chain is a study of T cells in tumors after PD-1 blockade. Study-wide context: A subset received ongoing vismodegib 150 mg daily alongside anti-PD-1 therapy.

General observations from the study: Blood contained 35% to 50% of the tumor's TCR clonotypes.

The V end was cut by 2 bases, the J end by 4 bases, with 7 bases between. Germline V lookup: CDR1 SGHTA, CDR2 FQGTGA. The CDR3 covers 13 residues. Comments on this clone: Antigen specificity is unknown.

Tumor biopsies came from the same primary tumor site before and after PD-1 blockade. This table comes from immunoSEQ multiplex PCR, and its TCRdb copy is limited to in-frame clones, with some not included. This sample has about 5,800 clones, with approximately 70% found just once. The V and J genes are TRBV7-3 and TRBJ2-3, with D unresolved. This TCR was recovered from a human donor with basal cell carcinoma. The material sequenced was tumor tissue, taken before anti-PD-1 treatment. The CDR3 DNA reads as TGTGCCAGCAGCTTATCACAGCCAGATACGCAGTATTTT. Its translation is CASSLSQPDTQYF. Full variable domain (outside the CDR3, taken from reference TRBV7-3 and TRBJ2-3): GAGVSQTPSNKVTEKGKYVELRCDPISGHTALYWYRQSLGQGPEFLIYFQGTGAADDSGLPNDRFFAVRPEGSVSTLKIQRTERGDSAVYLCASSLSQPDTQYFGPGTRLTVL.